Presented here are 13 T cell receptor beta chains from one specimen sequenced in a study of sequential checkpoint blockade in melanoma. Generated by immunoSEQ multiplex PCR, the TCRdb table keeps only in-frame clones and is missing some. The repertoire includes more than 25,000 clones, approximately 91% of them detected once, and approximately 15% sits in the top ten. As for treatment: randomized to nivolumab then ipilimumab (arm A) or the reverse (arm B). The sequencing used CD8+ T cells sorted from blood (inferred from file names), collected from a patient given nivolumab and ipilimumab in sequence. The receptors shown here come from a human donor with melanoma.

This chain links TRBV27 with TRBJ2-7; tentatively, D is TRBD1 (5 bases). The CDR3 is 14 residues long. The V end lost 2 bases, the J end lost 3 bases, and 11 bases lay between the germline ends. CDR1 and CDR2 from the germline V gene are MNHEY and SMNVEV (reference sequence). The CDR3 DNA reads TGTGCCAGCAGTTTAAGCCAGGGTCTCTACGAGCAGTACTTC. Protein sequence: CASSLSQGLYEQYF.

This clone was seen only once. CDR3 coding DNA: TGTGCCAGTAGTATGGCGCGCGAGGGTCTGGACACTGAAGCTTTCTTT. It codes for CASSMAREGLDTEAFF. This chain joins TRBV19 and TRBJ1-1; no reliable D call. The CDR3 runs to 16 residues. Between the trimmed V and J ends, which lost 3 bases and 3 bases, there was a span of 17 bases. Per germline, CDR1 LNHDA and CDR2 SQIVND (reference sequence).

CDR3 region: CASSQASTSGSPPDTQYF. For the CDR3, the DNA is TGTGCCAGCAGCCAAGCTTCAACTAGCGGGAGCCCCCCAGATACGCAGTATTTT. The chain has TRBV4-2 and TRBJ2-3, with TRBD2 matching 11 bases. Germline lookup yields CDR1 LGHNA and CDR2 YNFKEQ. This CDR3 spans 18 amino acids. V was clipped by 1 base and J by 4 bases; unmatched bases: 10.

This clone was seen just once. CDR3 sequence: CASSLSSGRSNEQFF. In DNA form, the CDR3 reads TGTGCCAGCAGCTTGTCGAGCGGGAGAAGTAATGAGCAGTTCTTC. The chain has TRBV7-3 and TRBJ2-1, with TRBD2 identical over 8 bases. This CDR3 comprises 15 residues. Trimming at V came to 3 bases and at J to 7 bases, leaving 8 bases not matched to a gene. Germline-derived CDR1 and CDR2 are SGHTA and FQGTGA. Combining the CDR3 with reference TRBV7-3 and TRBJ2-1 gives the whole variable domain GAGVSQTPSNKVTEKGKYVELRCDPISGHTALYWYRQSLGQGPEFLIYFQGTGAADDSGLPNDRFFAVRPEGSVSTLKIQRTERGDSAVYLCASSLSSGRSNEQFFGPGTRLTVL.

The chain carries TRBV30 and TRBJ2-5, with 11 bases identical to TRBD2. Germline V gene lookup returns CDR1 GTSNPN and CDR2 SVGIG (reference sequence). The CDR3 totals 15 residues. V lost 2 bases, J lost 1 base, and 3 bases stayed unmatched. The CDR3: CAWSLGLAAQETQYF. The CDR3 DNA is TGTGCCTGGAGTTTGGGACTAGCGGCCCAAGAGACCCAGTACTTC. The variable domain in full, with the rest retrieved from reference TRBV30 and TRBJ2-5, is SQTIHQWPATLVQPVGSPLSLECTVEGTSNPNLYWYRQAAGRGLQLLFYSVGIGQISSEVPQNLSASRPQDRQFILSSKKLLLSDSGFYLCAWSLGLAAQETQYFGPGTRLLVL.

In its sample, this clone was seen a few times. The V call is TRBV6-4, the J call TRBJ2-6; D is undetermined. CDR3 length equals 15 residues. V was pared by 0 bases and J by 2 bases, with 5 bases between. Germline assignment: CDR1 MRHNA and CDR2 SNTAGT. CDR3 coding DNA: TGTGCCAGCAGTGACTCGACAACTGGGGCCAACGTCCTGACTTTC. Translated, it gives CASSDSTTGANVLTF.

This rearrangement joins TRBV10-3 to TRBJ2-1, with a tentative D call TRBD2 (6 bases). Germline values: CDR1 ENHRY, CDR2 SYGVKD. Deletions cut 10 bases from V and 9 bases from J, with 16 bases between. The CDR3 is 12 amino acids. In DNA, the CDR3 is TGTGCCACTCGCGGACCGGAGGGTGAGCAGTTCTTC. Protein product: CATRGPEGEQFF.

The DNA for the CDR3 is TGTGCCAGCAGCTTGGATACTAGCGGGGCAAACAATGAGCAGTTCTTC. Its translation is CASSLDTSGANNEQFF. The chain recombines TRBV5-6 with TRBJ2-1, with 10 nucleotides matching TRBD2. CDR1 and CDR2 (germline): SGHDT, YYEEEE. CDR3 length equals 16 residues. The junction had 5 bases not matched to a gene; V was cut back by 0 bases and J by 5 bases.

The chain's CDR3 is CASSQDLLDRTYGYTF. The CDR3 DNA reads TGCGCCAGCAGCCAAGATCTGTTGGACAGGACCTATGGCTACACCTTC. This rearrangement joins TRBV4-1 to TRBJ1-2; TRBD1 agrees at 7 bases. This CDR3 is 16 amino acids long. Germline CDR1 reads MGHRA; CDR2 reads YSYEKL. Unmatched junction bases numbered 8, after V lost 0 bases and J lost 4 bases.

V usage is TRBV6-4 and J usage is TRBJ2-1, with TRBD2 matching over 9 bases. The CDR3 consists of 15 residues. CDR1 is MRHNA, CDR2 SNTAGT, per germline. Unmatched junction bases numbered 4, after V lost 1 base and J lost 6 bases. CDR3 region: CASSDFAGGFNEQFF. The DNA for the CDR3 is TGTGCCAGCAGTGACTTTGCGGGGGGGTTCAATGAGCAGTTCTTC.

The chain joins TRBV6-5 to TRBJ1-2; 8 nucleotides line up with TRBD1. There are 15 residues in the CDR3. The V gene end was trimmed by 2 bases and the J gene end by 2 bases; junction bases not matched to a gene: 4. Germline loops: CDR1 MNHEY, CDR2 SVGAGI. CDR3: CASSYLGQGNYGYTF. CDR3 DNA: TGTGCCAGCAGTTACCTCGGACAGGGAAACTATGGCTACACCTTC.

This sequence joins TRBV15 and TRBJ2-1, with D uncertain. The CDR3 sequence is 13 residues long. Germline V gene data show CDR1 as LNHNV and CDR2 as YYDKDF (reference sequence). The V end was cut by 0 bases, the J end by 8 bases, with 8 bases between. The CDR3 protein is CATSRDRLHEQFF. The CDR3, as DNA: TGTGCCACCAGCAGAGATAGACTTCATGAGCAGTTCTTC.

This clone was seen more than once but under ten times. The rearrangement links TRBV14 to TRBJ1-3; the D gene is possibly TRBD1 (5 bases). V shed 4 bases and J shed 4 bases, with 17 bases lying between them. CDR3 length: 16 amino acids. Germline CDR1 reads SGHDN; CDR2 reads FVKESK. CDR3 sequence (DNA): TGTGCCAGCAGCCTTGATCCAGGGTACTACGGAAACACCATATATTTT. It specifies CASSLDPGYYGNTIYF.